This T cell receptor (beta chain) was identified in a study of T cells in Graves' hyperthyroidism and ophthalmopathy. The diagnoses drew upon clinical symptoms, serum thyroxine and TRAb, thyroid ultrasound and orbital computed tomography. Researchers amplified the TCR beta CDR3 regions from RNA transcripts. First-round RT-PCR targeting the TCR CDR3 was performed with the HTBI primer set. TCRdb processed the multiplex PCR reads anew with MiXCR; each CDR3 protein has one entry. The sample holds over 500,000 distinct CDR3 sequences; 40% to 55% are singletons and the top ten take 44%. As for this clonotype: Its antigen remains unidentified.

Study observations and caveats: Ophthalmopathy onset followed model prediction by a median approximately 7 months.

This clonotype was obtained from an adult woman with Graves' disease, either hyperthyroidism or ophthalmopathy (not recorded which). Sequences were obtained from peripheral blood or thyroid tissue (not recorded which).

CDR3 nucleotides: TGTGCCAGCAGCTTACTGCACTTGAACACTGAAGCTTTGTCGTCTGGCTACACCTTC. Protein sequence: CASSLLHLNTEALSSGYTF. V and J are TRBV11-1 and TRBJ1-2; no clear D gene. This CDR3 is 19 amino acids long. V was pared by 2 bases and J by 7 bases, with 29 bases between. Germline values: CDR1 SGHAT, CDR2 FQDESV (reference sequence).